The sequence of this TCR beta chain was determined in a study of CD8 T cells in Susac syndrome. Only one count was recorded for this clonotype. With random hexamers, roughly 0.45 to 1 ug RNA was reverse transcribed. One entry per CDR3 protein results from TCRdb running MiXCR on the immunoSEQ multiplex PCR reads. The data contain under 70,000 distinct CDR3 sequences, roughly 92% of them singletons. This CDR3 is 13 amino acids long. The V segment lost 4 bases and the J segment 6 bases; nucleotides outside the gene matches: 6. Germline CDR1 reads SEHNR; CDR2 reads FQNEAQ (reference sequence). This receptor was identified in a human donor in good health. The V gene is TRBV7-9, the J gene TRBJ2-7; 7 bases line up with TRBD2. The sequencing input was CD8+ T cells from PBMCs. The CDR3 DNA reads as TGTGCCAGCAGCTCACAGACTAGCTCCGAGCAGTACTTC. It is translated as CASSSQTSSEQYF.